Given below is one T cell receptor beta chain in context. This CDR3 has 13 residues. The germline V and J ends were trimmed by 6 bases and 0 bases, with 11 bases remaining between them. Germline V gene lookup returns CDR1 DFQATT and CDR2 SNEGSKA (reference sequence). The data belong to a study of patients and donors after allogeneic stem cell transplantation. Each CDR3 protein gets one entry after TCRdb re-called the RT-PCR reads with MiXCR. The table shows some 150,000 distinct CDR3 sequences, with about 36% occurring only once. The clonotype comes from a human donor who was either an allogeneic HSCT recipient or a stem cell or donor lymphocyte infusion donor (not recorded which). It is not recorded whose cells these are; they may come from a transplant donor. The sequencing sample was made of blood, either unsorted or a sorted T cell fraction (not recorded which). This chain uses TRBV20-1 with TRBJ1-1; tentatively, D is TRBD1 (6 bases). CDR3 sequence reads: CSAQTGLNTEAFF. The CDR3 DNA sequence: TGCAGTGCCCAGACAGGTTTGAACACTGAAGCTTTCTTT.